This is a list of T cell receptor beta chains from one sample in a study of metastatic and nonmetastatic thyroid tumors. TCRdb reprocessed the PCR reads using MiXCR. This sample carries 55,000 to 75,000 clones, roughly a sixth of them seen once, and the ten largest clones take roughly 12%. The specimen sequenced was blood. Receptors originate from a female donor with papillary thyroid cancer or a benign thyroid nodule (not recorded which). Some clones in this sample may be carry-over from other donors' samples. Both conserved end residues are trimmed from each CDR3. Fields, in order: V gene, J gene, CDR3 protein.

v_gene: TRBV7-2; j_gene: TRBJ1-3; CDR3aa: ASSLDRVGNTIY
v_gene: TRBV6-5; j_gene: TRBJ2-7; CDR3aa: ASSYQGLAGGEQY
v_gene: TRBV20-1; j_gene: TRBJ1-1; CDR3aa: SARDPRRDTEAF
v_gene: TRBV27; j_gene: TRBJ2-1; CDR3aa: ASSGLASGNEQF
v_gene: TRBV11-2; j_gene: TRBJ2-1; CDR3aa: ASSLDPPVVTRDNEQF
v_gene: TRBV12-3/TRBV12-4; j_gene: TRBJ1-4; CDR3aa: ASSRGWGEKLF
v_gene: TRBV10-3; j_gene: TRBJ2-1; CDR3aa: AISERPGEGYNEQF
v_gene: TRBV9; j_gene: TRBJ2-5; CDR3aa: ASSRLAGGGETQY
v_gene: TRBV3-1; j_gene: TRBJ2-1; CDR3aa: ASSQGDVNEQF
v_gene: TRBV11-2; j_gene: TRBJ2-7; CDR3aa: ASSLWSTGATYEQY
v_gene: TRBV4-1; j_gene: TRBJ1-1; CDR3aa: ASSQGPNTEAF
v_gene: TRBV5-1; j_gene: TRBJ2-3; CDR3aa: ASTLLETSTDTQY
v_gene: TRBV19; j_gene: TRBJ2-1; CDR3aa: ASSLRDRGFNEQF
v_gene: TRBV5-5; j_gene: TRBJ1-5; CDR3aa: ASSLQGVENQPQH
v_gene: TRBV15; j_gene: TRBJ2-1; CDR3aa: ATSRKTPGAEQF
v_gene: TRBV28; j_gene: TRBJ1-2; CDR3aa: ASSSPGTVYGYT
v_gene: TRBV7-3; j_gene: TRBJ1-1; CDR3aa: ASSPLVQGGKAF
v_gene: TRBV27; j_gene: TRBJ2-3; CDR3aa: ASSFGDTQY
v_gene: TRBV27; j_gene: TRBJ1-2; CDR3aa: ASSSDRLYGYT
v_gene: TRBV6-1; j_gene: TRBJ2-3; CDR3aa: ASSETWLAGDTHY
v_gene: TRBV4-3; j_gene: TRBJ2-7; CDR3aa: ASSQDQAGGGTYEQY
v_gene: TRBV5-6; j_gene: TRBJ2-3; CDR3aa: ASSLRLAGGADTQY
v_gene: TRBV5-1; j_gene: TRBJ1-2; CDR3aa: ASSFRIEGGNYGYT
v_gene: TRBV20-1; j_gene: TRBJ2-7; CDR3aa: SARGQVDEQY
v_gene: TRBV28; j_gene: TRBJ2-7; CDR3aa: ASRNQGLSYEQY
v_gene: TRBV2; j_gene: TRBJ2-7; CDR3aa: ASISDRTREQY
v_gene: TRBV9; j_gene: TRBJ1-5; CDR3aa: ASSVDHRGDQPQH
v_gene: TRBV4-3; j_gene: TRBJ1-1; CDR3aa: ASSQDWIPGEANTEAF
v_gene: TRBV28; j_gene: TRBJ1-3; CDR3aa: ASSLRGQGGRNTIY
v_gene: TRBV30; j_gene: TRBJ2-5; CDR3aa: AWGDRLVAQY
v_gene: TRBV19; j_gene: TRBJ2-2; CDR3aa: ASSMERVTNTGELF
v_gene: TRBV12-3/TRBV12-4; j_gene: TRBJ2-7; CDR3aa: ASSLEYYEQY
v_gene: TRBV6-4; j_gene: TRBJ1-5; CDR3aa: ASSETGQSNQPQH
v_gene: TRBV5-4; j_gene: TRBJ2-1; CDR3aa: ASSLVGLAGVRNEQF
v_gene: TRBV4-2; j_gene: TRBJ1-5; CDR3aa: ASTFAPSTGGNQPQH
v_gene: TRBV19; j_gene: TRBJ2-5; CDR3aa: ASSTPPGLTKETQY
v_gene: TRBV10-3; j_gene: TRBJ1-3; CDR3aa: AIGRDRDGNTIY
v_gene: TRBV24-1; j_gene: TRBJ2-1; CDR3aa: ATSDSVGLAGAEQF
v_gene: TRBV20-1; j_gene: TRBJ1-5; CDR3aa: SAVTGDQPQH
v_gene: TRBV14; j_gene: TRBJ2-7; CDR3aa: ASSLIPGQGENEQY
v_gene: TRBV20-1; j_gene: TRBJ2-7; CDR3aa: SASQVQGAREQY
v_gene: TRBV5-1; j_gene: TRBJ2-1; CDR3aa: ASSRSLANEQF
v_gene: TRBV7-8; j_gene: TRBJ2-3; CDR3aa: ASSQVASYTQY
v_gene: TRBV19; j_gene: TRBJ2-1; CDR3aa: ASSIGGYYNEQF
v_gene: TRBV4-1; j_gene: TRBJ1-6; CDR3aa: ASSPDQTGTVSYNSPLH
v_gene: TRBV11-1; j_gene: TRBJ1-1; CDR3aa: ASSLFSNTEAF